This T cell receptor (beta chain) was identified during a study of cytomegalovirus exposure and HLA in healthy donors. Study conclusions and caveats: In an earlier analysis, in roughly 600 donors, most V segments appeared productive either ~90% or ~30% of the time. Across donors, presence/absence analyses took sequencing depth to be roughly uniform. The study flagged some 170 TCR beta chains as cytomegalovirus-associated.

With 60 Vbeta and 13 Jbeta primers, the PCR was carried out. Profiling relied on immunoSEQ multiplex PCR, and the TCRdb table lists in-frame clones only, not all of them. The sample lists approximately 180,000 clones; over 75% were seen once. In the case of this clone: Its antigen remains unidentified.

The receptor was derived from a girl less than two years old in good health and CMV-seronegative. Sequenced input: PBMCs.

In DNA, the CDR3 is TGCGCCAGCAGCTTCGGTTCTATCACAGATACGCAGTATTTT. Translating gives CASSFGSITDTQYF. The chain has TRBV5-1 and TRBJ2-3; D unclear. Germline CDR1 and CDR2: SGHRS and YFSETQ. The length of the CDR3 is 14 residues. V lost 2 bases, J lost 2 bases, and 9 bases lay in between.